The rows below give T cell receptor beta chains drawn from one sample of a study of metastatic and nonmetastatic thyroid tumors. TCRdb re-called the PCR reads with MiXCR. This sample has 50,000 or so clones, with roughly a fifth found just once. Sequenced input: blood. The receptors here all came from a male donor with papillary thyroid cancer or a benign thyroid nodule (not recorded which). Some clones in this sample may be carry-over from other donors' samples. The CDR3 runs from the conserved cysteine through the conserved F or W. A D gene is named only where the DNA matches it firmly. A row's size may be missing; if present it is once, few, many or a size class.

TRBV10-3	TRBJ1-1	many	TRBD1	CAISESMTGFTEAFF	TGTGCCATCAGTGAGTCAATGACAGGGTTCACTGAAGCTTTCTTT
TRBV4-1	TRBJ2-5	many	TRBD1	CASSQEDRVGETQYF	TGCGCCAGCAGCCAAGAAGACAGGGTAGGAGAGACCCAGTACTTC
TRBV27	TRBJ2-6	many	-	CASRRRAESSGANVLTF	TGTGCCAGCCGACGGCGGGCGGAAAGCTCTGGGGCCAACGTCCTGACTTTC
TRBV20-1	TRBJ1-6	many	-	CSARVRDNHNSPLHF	TGCAGTGCTAGAGTTCGGGACAACCATAATTCACCCCTCCACTTT
TRBV6-6	TRBJ1-1	many	-	CASSYRQSRNAWF	TGTGCCAGCAGTTACCGACAGAGTCGAAACGCCTGGTTT
TRBV7-3	TRBJ1-3	-	-	CASSATPGNTIYF	TGTGCCAGCAGCGCGACCCCTGGAAACACCATATATTTT
TRBV27	TRBJ1-1	many	-	CASSLSTEAEAFF	TGTGCCAGCAGCTTATCGACAGAGGCTGAAGCTTTCTTT
TRBV9	TRBJ1-1	-	-	CASSVGGRTEAFF	TGTGCCAGCAGCGTAGGGGGGCGCACTGAAGCTTTCTTT
TRBV10-3	TRBJ1-6	many	-	CAISESTLSRYNSPLHF	TGTGCCATCAGTGAGTCGACTCTGAGCCGGTATAATTCACCCCTCCACTTT
TRBV20-1	TRBJ1-2	-	-	CSAREAGHWRNYGYTF	TGCAGTGCTAGAGAGGCCGGACATTGGAGGAACTATGGCTACACCTTC
TRBV6-1	TRBJ1-2	-	TRBD1	CASRNRGGGGYTF	TGTGCCAGCAGGAACAGGGGAGGGGGAGGCTACACCTTC
TRBV28	TRBJ2-2	many	-	CASSLLLLRAASTGGELFF	TGTGCCAGCAGTTTATTGCTCCTCCGGGCGGCCAGCACGGGGGGGGAGCTGTTTTTT
TRBV20-1	TRBJ2-1	many	-	CSARDPRGRNYNEQFF	TGCAGTGCTAGAGATCCGAGGGGACGGAATTACAATGAGCAGTTCTTC
TRBV30	TRBJ2-7	-	-	CAWSLTGGWGEQYF	TGTGCCTGGAGTTTAACCGGAGGGTGGGGCGAGCAGTACTTC
TRBV5-6	TRBJ2-7	many	-	CASSTPRGSYEQYF	TGTGCCAGCAGCACCCCGAGGGGATCCTACGAGCAGTACTTC
TRBV5-1	TRBJ2-2	few	-	CASSLNSPGPGEPFF	TGCGCCAGCAGCTTGAATTCTCCTGGACCCGGGGAGCCGTTTTTT